A single sample gave rise to the 4 T cell receptor beta chains below, sequenced in a study of STAT5B mutations in CD4+ large granular lymphocyte leukemia. Some clones are missing from TCRdb's copy, which holds only in-frame ones; the method was immunoSEQ multiplex PCR. The sample shows some 40,000 clones, roughly 83% of them seen only once. Sequencing was carried out using CD4+ T cells from blood buffy coats. The receptors were sampled from a human donor in good health.

The chain couples TRBV5-6 to TRBJ1-2; D ambiguous. This CDR3 has 15 residues. Per the germline V gene, CDR1 is SGHDT and CDR2 is YYEEEE. Trimming left V 0 bases short and J 6 bases short, with 15 bases between. The CDR3 DNA sequence: TGTGCCAGCAGCTTGGTATGGGAGCTCCGTCATGGCTACACCTTC. Translated: CASSLVWELRHGYTF.

This clone was counted once. The V gene is TRBV19, the J gene TRBJ1-6; 10 bases match TRBD1. V lost 3 bases to trimming and J lost 4 bases; unmatched junction nucleotides: 6. The CDR3 is made up of 17 amino acids. The germline V gene encodes CDR1 LNHDA and CDR2 SQIVND (reference sequence). The CDR3 nucleotides are TGTGCCAGTAGTATCCACGGGACAGGGGAATATAATTCACCCCTCCACTTT. Its protein product is CASSIHGTGEYNSPLHF. The whole variable domain, remainder taken from reference TRBV19 and TRBJ1-6, is DGGITQSPKYLFRKEGQNVTLSCEQNLNHDAMYWYRQDPGQGLRLIYYSQIVNDFQKGDIAEGYSVSREKKESFPLTVTSAQKNPTAFYLCASSIHGTGEYNSPLHFGNGTRLTVT.

The V call is TRBV7-2, the J call TRBJ2-1; D uncertain. Germline V gives CDR1 SGHTA, CDR2 FQGNSA. The CDR3 contains 17 residues. The V end was cut by 4 bases, the J end by 1 base, with 17 bases between. CDR3 in DNA: TGTGCCAGCAGCTCCCACGTTGCGAATTATTCCTACAATGAGCAGTTCTTC. The encoded protein is CASSSHVANYSYNEQFF. Full variable domain (remainder filled in from reference TRBV7-2 and TRBJ2-1): GAGVSQSPSNKVTEKGKDVELRCDPISGHTALYWYRQSLGQGLEFLIYFQGNSAPDKSGLPSDRFSAERTGGSVSTLTIQRTQQEDSAVYLCASSSHVANYSYNEQFFGPGTRLTVL.

The chain uses TRBV5-4 and TRBJ2-2; D is unresolved. Between the trimmed V and J ends, which lost 2 bases and 3 bases, there was a span of 5 bases. The CDR3 length is 13 residues. Germline values: CDR1 SGHNT, CDR2 YYREEE (reference sequence). The CDR3 spells CASSFYYTGELFF. The CDR3 DNA is TGTGCCAGCAGCTTCTATTACACCGGGGAGCTGTTTTTT.